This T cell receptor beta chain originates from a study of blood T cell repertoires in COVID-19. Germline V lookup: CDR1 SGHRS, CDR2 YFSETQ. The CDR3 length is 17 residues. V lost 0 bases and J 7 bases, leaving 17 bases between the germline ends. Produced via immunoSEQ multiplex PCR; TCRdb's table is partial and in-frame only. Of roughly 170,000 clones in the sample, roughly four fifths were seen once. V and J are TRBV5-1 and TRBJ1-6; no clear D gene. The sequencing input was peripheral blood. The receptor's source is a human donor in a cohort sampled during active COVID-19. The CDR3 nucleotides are TGCGCCAGCAGCTTGGAAGAGGGTTTTAGCCAGAATTCACCCCTCCACTTT. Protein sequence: CASSLEEGFSQNSPLHF.